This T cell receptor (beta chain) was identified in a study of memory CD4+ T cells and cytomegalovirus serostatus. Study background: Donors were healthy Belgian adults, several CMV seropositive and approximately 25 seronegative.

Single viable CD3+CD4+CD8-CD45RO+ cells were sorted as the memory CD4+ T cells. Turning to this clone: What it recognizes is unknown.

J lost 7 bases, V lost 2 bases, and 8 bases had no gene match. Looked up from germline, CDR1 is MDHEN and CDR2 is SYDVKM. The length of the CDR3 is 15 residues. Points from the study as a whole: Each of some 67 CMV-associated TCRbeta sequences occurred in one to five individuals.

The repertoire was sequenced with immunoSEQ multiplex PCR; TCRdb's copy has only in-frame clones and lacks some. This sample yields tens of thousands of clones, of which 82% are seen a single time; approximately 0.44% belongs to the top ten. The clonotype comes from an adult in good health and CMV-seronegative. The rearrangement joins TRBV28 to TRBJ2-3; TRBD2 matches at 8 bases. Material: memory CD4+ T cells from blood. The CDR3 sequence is CASSLISGTRNTQYF. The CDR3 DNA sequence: TGTGCCAGCAGTTTAATTAGCGGGACCCGGAATACGCAGTATTTT.